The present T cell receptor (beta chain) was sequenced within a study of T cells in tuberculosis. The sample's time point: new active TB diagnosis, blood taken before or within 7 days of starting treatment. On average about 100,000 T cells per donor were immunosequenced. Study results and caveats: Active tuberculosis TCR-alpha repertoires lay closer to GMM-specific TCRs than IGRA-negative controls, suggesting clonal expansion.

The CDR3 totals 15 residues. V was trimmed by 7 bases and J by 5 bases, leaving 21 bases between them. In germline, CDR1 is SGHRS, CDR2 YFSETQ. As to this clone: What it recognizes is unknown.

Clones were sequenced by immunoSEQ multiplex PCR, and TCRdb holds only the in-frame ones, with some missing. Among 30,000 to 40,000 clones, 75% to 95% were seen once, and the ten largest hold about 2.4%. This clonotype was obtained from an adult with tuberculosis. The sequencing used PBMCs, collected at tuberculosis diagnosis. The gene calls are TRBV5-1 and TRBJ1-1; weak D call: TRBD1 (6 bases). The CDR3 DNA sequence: TGCGCCAGCTCCCGGGGGGACACGAGTAGGACTGAAGCTTTCTTT. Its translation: CASSRGDTSRTEAFF.